This is a list of T cell receptor beta chains from one sample in a study of shared clonotypes between healthy human individuals. The assay was immunoSEQ multiplex PCR, and TCRdb's table has in-frame clones only and misses some. The data show more than 2 million clones, with nearly 97% seen just once and about 0.13% held by the top ten. Sequenced sample: naive CD4+ T cells sorted from blood. These receptors were taken from a man aged 18 to 30 in good health. Both conserved end residues are part of each CDR3. The D gene is left open where the match is weak. Clone size appears in some rows only: once, few, many, or a class for an expanded clone.

j_call | v_call | d_call | clone_size | cdr3_aa | cdr3_nt
TRBJ2-1 | TRBV5-1 | TRBD2 | . | CASSPGLAVRANEQFF | TGCGCCAGCAGCCCGGGACTAGCGGTTCGGGCCAATGAGCAGTTCTTC
TRBJ2-7 | TRBV19 | TRBD2 | . | CASSRAHGTSGTYEQYF | TGTGCCAGTAGTAGAGCCCATGGGACTAGCGGCACCTACGAGCAGTACTTC
TRBJ1-4 | TRBV5-4 | . | . | CASSSRGRGTNEKLFF | TGTGCCAGCAGCTCACGGGGACGAGGGACTAATGAAAAACTGTTTTTT
TRBJ1-4 | TRBV19 | TRBD1 | . | CASSILGQGRRVGLATNEKLFF | TGTGCCAGTAGTATTCTGGGACAGGGGAGGAGGGTTGGGCTTGCAACTAATGAAAAACTGTTTTTT
TRBJ2-5 | TRBV2 | TRBD1 | . | CASGYRDSEQETQYF | TGTGCCAGCGGGTACCGGGACAGCGAACAAGAGACCCAGTACTTC
TRBJ2-3 | TRBV7-9 | . | . | CASSLEAGKAADTQYF | TGTGCCAGCAGCTTAGAGGCAGGGAAAGCGGCAGATACGCAGTATTTT
TRBJ2-5 | TRBV19 | . | . | CATRQDGGTQYF | TGTGCCACCAGACAGGACGGAGGGACCCAGTACTTC
TRBJ2-7 | TRBV10-3 | TRBD1 | . | CAISEGTARQGSYEQYF | TGTGCCATCAGTGAGGGGACAGCCAGACAGGGGTCCTACGAGCAGTACTTC
TRBJ2-7 | TRBV29-1 | . | . | CSVGDRFLEEQYF | TGCAGCGTTGGCGACAGGTTTCTTGAGGAGCAGTACTTC
TRBJ2-5 | TRBV2 | . | . | CASSDGISGLYQETQYF | TGTGCCAGCAGTGATGGTATTAGCGGTTTATACCAAGAGACCCAGTACTTC
TRBJ2-5 | TRBV5-4 | . | . | CASSLRDYQETQYF | TGTGCCAGCAGCTTACGGGACTACCAAGAGACCCAGTACTTC
TRBJ2-7 | TRBV9 | . | . | CASSAEGGQGYEQYF | TGTGCCAGCAGCGCGGAGGGAGGCCAGGGGTACGAGCAGTACTTC
TRBJ2-5 | TRBV5-1 | TRBD1 | . | CASSLIGQGATGQETQYF | TGCGCCAGCAGCCTTATCGGACAGGGGGCGACTGGCCAAGAGACCCAGTACTTC
TRBJ2-2 | TRBV4-3 | . | . | CASSQDSLENTGELFF | TGCGCCAGCAGCCAAGATAGCCTAGAGAACACCGGGGAGCTGTTTTTT
TRBJ1-1 | TRBV27 | TRBD1 | . | CASSPDRGSNTEAFF | TGTGCCAGCAGTCCGGACAGGGGTTCGAACACTGAAGCTTTCTTT
TRBJ2-3 | TRBV7-9 | . | . | CASSFSKGTDTQYF | TGTGCCAGCAGCTTCTCAAAAGGCACAGATACGCAGTATTTT
TRBJ2-1 | TRBV5-1 | . | . | CASSLVSANSYNEQFF | TGCGCCAGCAGCTTGGTATCCGCCAACTCCTACAATGAGCAGTTCTTC
TRBJ2-7 | TRBV9 | TRBD1 | . | CASSPTGTENYEQYF | TGTGCCAGCAGCCCCACCGGGACAGAGAACTACGAGCAGTACTTC
TRBJ1-1 | TRBV28 | . | . | CATNYLLWGSNTEAFF | TGTGCCACTAATTACCTCTTATGGGGATCGAACACTGAAGCTTTCTTT
TRBJ1-1 | TRBV4-1 | . | . | CASSQTDRSTEAFF | TGCGCCAGCAGCCAGACCGACAGGAGTACTGAAGCTTTCTTT
TRBJ2-7 | TRBV30 | TRBD1 | . | CAWSEGGQSLSYEQYF | TGTGCCTGGAGTGAAGGGGGCCAGAGCCTCTCCTACGAGCAGTACTTC
TRBJ2-5 | TRBV27 | . | once | CASSSSPWQGFWETQYF | TGTGCCAGCAGTTCCTCTCCCTGGCAGGGCTTCTGGGAGACCCAGTACTTC
TRBJ1-1 | TRBV6-1 | TRBD1 | . | CASSAGTVGQGEAFF | TGTGCCAGCAGCGCCGGGACAGTCGGGCAAGGAGAAGCTTTCTTT
TRBJ2-2 | TRBV5-4 | . | . | CASRSDRNTGELFF | TGTGCCAGCAGATCCGACAGAAACACCGGGGAGCTGTTTTTT
TRBJ1-1 | TRBV18 | . | . | CASSPLISEGGTEAFF | TGTGCCAGCTCACCACTCATCAGCGAGGGAGGAACTGAAGCTTTCTTT
TRBJ2-5 | TRBV7-6 | TRBD2 | . | CASSSPGLQETQYF | TGTGCCAGCAGCTCCCCGGGACTACAAGAGACCCAGTACTTC
TRBJ2-6 | TRBV9 | . | . | CASSVAPISGVLTF | TGTGCCAGCAGCGTAGCTCCGATATCTGGCGTCCTGACTTTC
TRBJ1-2 | TRBV29-1 | . | few | CSERREYGYTF | TGCAGCGAACGCCGGGAGTATGGCTACACCTTC
TRBJ1-3 | TRBV5-4 | . | . | CASSLDRGNTIYF | TGTGCCAGCAGCTTGGACAGGGGAAACACCATATATTTT
TRBJ1-6 | TRBV18 | . | . | CASSRFSSPLHF | TGTGCCAGCTCACGCTTCTCTTCACCCCTCCACTTT
TRBJ2-2 | TRBV18 | TRBD2 | . | CASSRTSGSPTGELFF | TGTGCCAGCTCAAGGACTAGCGGGTCTCCCACCGGGGAGCTGTTTTTT
TRBJ2-1 | TRBV10-1 | . | once | CASSEGGITNEQFF | TGCGCCAGCAGTGAGGGAGGTATAACCAATGAGCAGTTCTTC
TRBJ2-5 | TRBV4-2 | . | . | CASSQGGRQETQYF | TGTGCCAGCAGCCAAGGAGGACGGCAAGAGACCCAGTACTTC
TRBJ2-1 | TRBV18 | TRBD2 | . | CASSPPGSGRLEQFF | TGTGCCAGCTCACCCCCAGGTAGCGGGAGGCTTGAGCAGTTCTTC
TRBJ2-6 | TRBV6-1 | . | . | CASSDPFGANVLTF | TGTGCCAGCAGTGACCCCTTTGGGGCCAACGTCCTGACTTTC
TRBJ1-4 | TRBV2 | . | . | CASSERAGKLFF | TGTGCCAGCAGTGAGAGGGCAGGTAAACTGTTTTTT
TRBJ1-3 | TRBV6-1 | . | . | CASRTGSGNTIYF | TGTGCCAGCAGAACAGGGTCGGGAAACACCATATATTTT
TRBJ1-5 | TRBV6-1 | TRBD1 | once | CAGGQGPSQPQHF | TGTGCCGGCGGACAGGGACCCAGTCAGCCCCAGCATTTT
TRBJ1-1 | TRBV19 | . | . | CASSVTGTQAFF | TGTGCCAGTAGCGTAACAGGGACGCAAGCTTTCTTT
TRBJ2-5 | TRBV7-9 | TRBD1 | . | CASSSTGRTGGYQETQYF | TGTGCCAGCAGCTCAACCGGACGGACAGGGGGCTACCAAGAGACCCAGTACTTC
TRBJ2-5 | TRBV6-6 | . | . | CASREGEETQYF | TGTGCCAGCAGGGAGGGAGAAGAGACCCAGTACTTC
TRBJ2-7 | TRBV9 | . | . | CASSLTEGIGYEQYF | TGTGCCAGCAGCCTCACGGAGGGTATCGGGTACGAGCAGTACTTC
TRBJ2-2 | TRBV19 | . | . | CASSIWGNGELFF | TGTGCCAGTAGTATTTGGGGGAACGGGGAGCTGTTTTTT
TRBJ2-5 | TRBV28 | TRBD2 | . | CAGRASGGYQETQYF | TGTGCCGGCAGAGCTAGCGGGGGGTACCAAGAGACCCAGTACTTC
TRBJ1-5 | TRBV7-9 | TRBD1 | . | CASSSSGQVYSNQPQHF | TGTGCCAGCAGCTCATCGGGACAGGTGTATAGCAATCAGCCCCAGCATTTT
TRBJ2-3 | TRBV10-3 | . | . | CAISNGIPTDTQYF | TGTGCCATCAGTAACGGAATCCCCACAGATACGCAGTATTTT
TRBJ1-2 | TRBV11-2 | . | once | CASSSGPNGYTF | TGTGCCAGCAGCTCAGGGCCGAATGGCTACACCTTC
TRBJ2-5 | TRBV19 | . | . | CASSARQETQYF | TGTGCCAGTAGTGCCCGTCAAGAGACCCAGTACTTC
TRBJ2-7 | TRBV7-2 | . | . | CASLKDSQSSYEQYF | TGTGCCAGCCTAAAGGACAGTCAAAGCTCCTACGAGCAGTACTTC
TRBJ1-1 | TRBV5-6 | TRBD1 | . | CASSLIDRGVNTEAFF | TGTGCCAGCAGCTTGATCGACAGGGGGGTGAACACTGAAGCTTTCTTT
TRBJ2-5 | TRBV6-1 | . | . | CASSEVGGLIQETQYF | TGTGCCAGCAGTGAGGTTGGGGGACTGATACAAGAGACCCAGTACTTC
TRBJ2-2 | TRBV7-2 | TRBD2 | . | CASSLLAGGGTGELFF | TGTGCCAGCAGCCTACTAGCGGGAGGAGGCACCGGGGAGCTGTTTTTT
TRBJ2-1 | TRBV27 | . | . | CASSSLRDIASYNEQFF | TGTGCCAGCAGCTCCCTCCGGGACATCGCCTCCTACAATGAGCAGTTCTTC
TRBJ2-7 | TRBV5-1 | TRBD2 | . | CASSLERLAGGRTYEQYF | TGCGCCAGCAGCTTGGAGAGGCTAGCGGGAGGGAGAACCTACGAGCAGTACTTC
TRBJ1-2 | TRBV6-1 | TRBD1 | . | CASSDRDRGQVYGYTF | TGTGCCAGCAGTGATAGGGACAGGGGGCAAGTCTATGGCTACACCTTC
TRBJ2-3 | TRBV9 | TRBD2 | . | CASSGAGTSVTQYF | TGTGCCAGCAGCGGGGCCGGGACTAGCGTAACGCAGTATTTT
TRBJ2-7 | TRBV27 | . | . | CASSSRGDSYEQYF | TGTGCCAGCAGTTCCAGGGGCGACTCCTACGAGCAGTACTTC
TRBJ2-7 | TRBV5-4 | TRBD2 | . | CASSVGGSGITYEQYF | TGTGCCAGCAGCGTGGGAGGGTCAGGGATAACCTACGAGCAGTACTTC
TRBJ2-1 | TRBV18 | TRBD2 | . | CASSGTSGKAILNEQFF | TGTGCCAGCTCAGGGACTAGCGGGAAGGCTATCCTAAATGAGCAGTTCTTC
TRBJ1-2 | TRBV6-1 | . | . | CASENRGSYGYTF | TGTGCCAGCGAAAACCGGGGAAGCTATGGCTACACCTTC